This record looks at one TCR beta chain sequence and its context. Seattle's cohort entered during active infection and was followed longitudinally. The data are from a study of blood T cell repertoires in COVID-19. About the research overall: Collection of acute and convalescent COVID-19 samples took place in the United States, Italy and Spain. Nucleic acid was either cDNA or gDNA, and it came from T cells, B-cell-depleted T cells, or PBMCs.

Germline CDR1 and CDR2: GTSNPN and SVGIG (reference sequence). V lost 2 bases and J lost 5, with 12 bases in between. CDR3 length equals 13 residues. Method: immunoSEQ multiplex PCR; TCRdb's copy keeps in-frame clones and lacks some. The sample comprises more than 300,000 clones, around 87% of which are singletons, and less than 11% rests with the top ten. The receptor comes from a woman in her twenties or thirties with COVID-19, enrolled during active disease. The sample was peripheral blood. The V and J genes are TRBV30 and TRBJ2-5; maybe TRBD1 (7 bases). The CDR3 here is CAWSPRGAETQYF. In DNA, the CDR3 is TGTGCCTGGAGTCCCAGGGGGGCCGAGACCCAGTACTTC.